This section outlines one TCR beta chain sequence together with its context. Its target is not known. This sample is part of a study of blood T cells in healthy people across ages. The study's findings and limits: No one knew whether donors had CMV, which possibly confounded expanded clonotype changes. Long-lived donors had more naive CD4+ cells and higher diversity than aged donors.

PCR was performed a second time for roughly 7 to 12 cycles using a sample-barcoded 5' primer and a J-beta primer mix. The template-switch adaptor was a 5' adaptor with 12 random nucleotides. It tagged each cDNA molecule. TCRdb called the 5' RACE reads again in MiXCR, with one record for every CDR3 protein. Of around 970,000 distinct CDR3 sequences listed, roughly 50% are singletons. This CDR3 comprises 15 residues. V lost 6 bases and J lost 0, with 18 bases in between. CDR1 and CDR2 from the germline V gene are SQVTM and ANQGSEA. V gene TRBV29-1 combines with J gene TRBJ2-7; tentatively, D is TRBD1 (5 bases). Sequenced: blood. The TCR sequence derives from a woman aged 55-69 years in good health. The CDR3 DNA is TGCAGCGTCCGACAGTACCATAGGGACTCCTACGAGCAGTACTTC. The encoded protein is CSVRQYHRDSYEQYF.